These 21 T cell receptor beta chains were all obtained from the same sample, sequenced in a study of OX40 agonist ivuxolimab in advanced cancers. Libraries were made using the immunoSEQ multiplex PCR assay. Imported from immuneACCESS, the table was reduced by TCRdb to in-frame sequences with V and J called. These copies leave out some clones; in studies compared against another copy, an unresolved V gene accounts for under half, and the cause of the remainder is not known. Present in this sample are roughly 49,000 clones, roughly 90% of which were seen just once. Of the sample, roughly 3.6% is held by the ten largest clones. This specimen consisted of CD4+ or CD8+ T cells sorted from blood, obtained in a trial of the OX40 agonist ivuxolimab. The receptors stem from an adult with an advanced solid tumor such as melanoma, head and neck, liver or kidney cancer.

The chain carries TRBV5-8 and TRBJ2-3, with D maybe TRBD2 (6 bases). The CDR3 is made up of 14 amino acids. The V gene lost 0 bases and the J gene lost 1 base, with 6 bases spanning the gap. The germline V gene encodes CDR1 SGHTS and CDR2 YDEGEE. This CDR3 reads CASSLERGTDTQYF. The CDR3 nucleotides are TGTGCCAGCAGCTTGGAGCGGGGCACAGATACGCAGTATTTT.

This chain connects TRBV5-1 to TRBJ2-2; 10 bases match TRBD1. Looked up from germline, CDR1 is SGHRS and CDR2 is YFSETQ. This CDR3 comprises 19 residues. Trimming removed 2 bases from V and 1 base from J; junction bases left unmatched: 11. CDR3 coding DNA: TGCGCCAGCAGCTTTAGTGAGGACAGGGGGAATTGGAACACCGGGGAGCTGTTTTTT. It is translated as CASSFSEDRGNWNTGELFF.

The chain joins TRBV19 to TRBJ1-1; the match to TRBD1 covers 7 bases. CDR1 is LNHDA and CDR2 is SQIVND in the germline V gene (reference sequence). J gave up 5 bases and V 11 bases, and 14 bases lay outside the gene matches. This CDR3 has 14 amino acids. CDR3 protein: CASKGAGDRTEAFF. The CDR3 nucleotides are TGTGCCTCTAAGGGGGCAGGGGATAGGACTGAAGCTTTCTTT.

The rearrangement uses TRBV9 and TRBJ2-1; D perhaps matches TRBD2 (5 bases). The CDR3 has 15 residues. Trimming left V 1 base short and J 1 base short, with 9 bases between. The germline V gene encodes CDR1 SGDLS and CDR2 YYNGEE. Here the CDR3 reads CASSVKSGSYNEQFF. The CDR3 bases are TGTGCCAGCAGCGTAAAATCGGGGTCCTACAATGAGCAGTTCTTC.

In its sample, this clone was seen once. The V and J genes are TRBV5-4 and TRBJ2-7, with D unclear. Per the germline V gene, CDR1 is SGHNT and CDR2 is YYREEE (reference sequence). The CDR3 consists of 12 residues. The V and J ends lost 2 bases and 7 bases respectively, with 10 bases between them. Here the CDR3 DNA reads TGTGCCAGCAGCTTAAACACATGGGAGCAGTACTTC. Translation: CASSLNTWEQYF.

The rearrangement uses TRBV27 and TRBJ2-6; 9 bases map to TRBD1. Germline V lookup: CDR1 MNHEY, CDR2 SMNVEV (reference sequence). V was clipped by 1 base and J by 4 bases; unmatched bases: 14. The CDR3 is made up of 20 amino acids. The CDR3 protein is CASSLYVTGGLGGGANVLTF. CDR3 sequence (DNA): TGTGCCAGCAGTTTATACGTCACAGGGGGCTTGGGTGGCGGGGCCAACGTCCTGACTTTC.

This clone was observed a single time. V and J are TRBV5-1 and TRBJ2-7; D is undetermined. Looked up from germline, CDR1 is SGHRS and CDR2 is YFSETQ. The CDR3 sequence is 11 residues long. V lost 3 bases and J 3 bases, leaving 4 bases between the germline ends. The CDR3 bases are TGCGCCAGCAGCTCGGACTACGAGCAGTACTTC. Protein product: CASSSDYEQYF.

V is TRBV7-2 and J is TRBJ1-5; D is perhaps TRBD1 (6 bases). The V end lost 2 bases, the J end lost 9 bases, and 17 bases lay between the germline ends. Germline loops: CDR1 SGHTA, CDR2 FQGNSA. There are 15 residues in the CDR3. CDR3 nucleotide sequence: TGTGCCAGCAGCTTATCCTCGACAGGTGTTTTGCCCCAGCATTTT. Translating it yields CASSLSSTGVLPQHF.

The V and J genes are TRBV11-3 and TRBJ2-2; 12 bases line up with TRBD2. The germline V gene has CDR1 SGHNT and CDR2 YENEEA. After removal of 5 bases from V and 0 bases from J, the junction contained 4 bases not matched to a gene. This CDR3 has 17 residues. CDR3 amino acids: CASSPGLAGPNTGELFF. The CDR3 coding sequence is TGTGCCAGCAGCCCAGGACTAGCGGGACCGAACACCGGGGAGCTGTTTTTT.

The sample holds one count of this clone. The chain links TRBV7-3 to TRBJ2-2, with D tentatively TRBD2 (5 bases). The CDR3 consists of 18 residues. The V gene's germline CDR1 is SGHTA and CDR2 FQGTGA. V gave up 1 base and J gave up 0 bases, with 15 bases separating them. Here the CDR3 reads CASSLRTEQYANTGELFF. Here the CDR3 DNA reads TGTGCCAGCAGCTTAAGGACTGAACAGTATGCGAACACCGGGGAGCTGTTTTTT.

The CDR3 loop is CASNPQGGNYEQYF. The CDR3 bases are TGTGCCAGCAACCCTCAGGGGGGGAACTACGAGCAGTACTTC. The chain has TRBV28 and TRBJ2-7; either TRBD1 or TRBD2 may fit D (7 bases each). The CDR3 has 14 residues. The ends were cut back, 7 bases at V and 3 bases at J, with 16 bases in the middle. The germline V gene has CDR1 MDHEN and CDR2 SYDVKM.

The rearrangement joins TRBV7-6 to TRBJ2-5, with TRBD1 matching over 9 bases. The J segment lost 2 bases and the V segment lost 5 bases, leaving 15 bases of the junction unmatched. CDR1 is SGHVS, CDR2 FNYEAQ, per germline. This CDR3 spans 18 amino acids. The CDR3 DNA reads TGTGCCAGCAGCCCAACAGGAAGAACAGGGGGCGTTCAAGAGACCCAGTACTTC. Translated: CASSPTGRTGGVQETQYF.

This chain links TRBV4-2 with TRBJ2-7; the D gene is possibly TRBD2 (6 bases). Germline V gene lookup returns CDR1 LGHNA and CDR2 YNFKEQ. The CDR3 loop spans 15 amino acids. With 1 base removed from V and 3 bases from J, the gap between germline ends came to 13 bases. The CDR3 DNA follows: TGTGCCAGCAGCCAAGGAGGGCGGGAAAACTACGAGCAGTACTTC. Its protein is CASSQGGRENYEQYF.

This chain links TRBV5-1 with TRBJ1-1, with TRBD1 matching over 9 bases. With V trimmed by 4 bases and J by 9 bases, 4 bases remained unmatched. The germline V gene encodes CDR1 SGHRS and CDR2 YFSETQ. This CDR3 has 12 residues. The CDR3 nucleotides are TGCGCCAGCAGCGGGGGGACAGGGCAAGCTTTCTTT. It yields the protein CASSGGTGQAFF.

The V gene is TRBV11-2, the J gene TRBJ2-7; 12 nucleotides align to TRBD2. Germline assignment: CDR1 SGHAT and CDR2 FQNNGV. After removal of 4 bases from V and 4 bases from J, the junction contained 5 bases not matched to a gene. The CDR3 consists of 15 residues. The CDR3 is CASSSLAGGLYEQYF. The CDR3 coding sequence is TGTGCCAGCAGCTCTCTAGCGGGGGGGCTATACGAGCAGTACTTC.

CDR3 sequence: CASSLWRTGQGGGQPQHF. CDR3 sequence (DNA): TGTGCCAGCAGTTTATGGCGAACCGGACAGGGGGGAGGTCAGCCCCAGCATTTT. The chain is built from TRBV28 and TRBJ1-5; 10 positions match TRBD1. The germline CDR1 and CDR2 sequences are MDHEN and SYDVKM. This CDR3 is 18 amino acids long. V lost 0 bases, J lost 6 bases, and 11 bases stayed unmatched.

In its sample, this clone was seen a few times. This sequence joins TRBV30 and TRBJ1-3; 7 bases fit TRBD1. The germline gives CDR1 GTSNPN, CDR2 SVGIG (reference sequence). V shed 5 bases, J shed 7 bases, and the junction held 2 bases outside the gene matches. The CDR3 length is 11 residues. This CDR3 reads CAWSTGNTIYF. CDR3 coding DNA: TGTGCCTGGTCGACAGGGAACACCATATATTTT.

The chain recombines TRBV9 with TRBJ2-3; 8 nucleotides match TRBD2. Germline loops: CDR1 SGDLS, CDR2 YYNGEE. The CDR3 extends over 16 amino acids. Trimming took 0 bases from V and 3 from J; bases not matched to a gene: 6. The CDR3 region is CASSVARGGGTDTQYF. The CDR3, as DNA: TGTGCCAGCAGCGTAGCTCGGGGGGGCGGAACAGATACGCAGTATTTT.

The sample holds one count of this clone. V is TRBV19 and J is TRBJ1-5; D is possibly TRBD1 (6 bases). Trimming removed 3 bases at V and 4 bases at J, with 13 bases between. Per the germline V gene, CDR1 is LNHDA and CDR2 is SQIVND (reference sequence). CDR3 length: 15 amino acids. The CDR3 spells CASSIAGGNNQPQHF. CDR3 coding DNA: TGTGCCAGTAGTATTGCGGGGGGCAATAATCAGCCCCAGCATTTT.

The genes are TRBV19 and TRBJ2-7; possibly TRBD2 for D (5 bases). V was pared by 0 bases and J by 4 bases, with 7 bases between. This CDR3 comprises 13 residues. Germline loops: CDR1 LNHDA, CDR2 SQIVND (reference sequence). The CDR3 loop is CASSIDGGYEQYF. DNA for the CDR3: TGTGCCAGTAGTATAGATGGAGGATACGAGCAGTACTTC.

This clone was counted a single time. The gene calls are TRBV6-4 and TRBJ2-5; 9 positions agree with TRBD2. Trimming cost V 6 bases and J 4 bases; bases outside gene matches: 12. From germline, CDR1 is MRHNA and CDR2 SNTAGT. CDR3 size: 16 residues. The CDR3 sequence is CASSGTSFLGPETQYF. In DNA form, the CDR3 reads TGTGCCAGCAGCGGGACTAGCTTTTTGGGGCCAGAGACCCAGTACTTC.